The sequence of this TCR beta chain was determined in a study of regulatory and conventional T cells in breast cancer (dated by TCRdb to the mid-2010s). The protocol used for the library was PCR. TCRdb shows the sequencer as Illumina MiSeq. The public reads were run again by TCRdb, first through fastp at Q25 and then through MiXCR, and only productive beta chains were kept. Rows are unified per CDR3 protein, each entry keeping the most common DNA and genes. Counted in this sample were roughly 10,000 distinct CDR3 sequences; roughly 34% of them appeared once. The ten largest make up under 7.5% of the sample. V is cut back by 7 bases and J by 5 bases, with 4 bases in the junction unmatched. The CDR3 holds 11 amino acids from the cysteine to the phenylalanine. Solely the CDR3 DNA is kept, with 33 bases framed from the first base. CDR1 and CDR2, looked up from the germline V gene, are SQVTM and ANQGSEA.

Comment on this clonotype: No cognate antigen has been identified for it. Base-call qualities are not available, and no considerably larger clone is one nucleotide away.

The clonotype comes from a male donor in good health. The receptor chain draws on TRBV29-1 and TRBJ1-1; 7 middle bases align to TRBD1. Sequencing used conventional T cells from blood. Here is the DNA: TGCAGCGGCAACAGGGGAACTGAAGCTTTCTTT. This sequence encodes CSGNRGTEAFF.